This is a list of T cell receptor beta chains from one sample in a study of cytomegalovirus exposure and HLA in healthy donors. TCRdb's table, derived via immunoSEQ multiplex PCR, lists solely in-frame clones and lacks some. The table has around 200,000 clones, around 83% seen once. The specimen was PBMCs. The receptors originated from a man aged 50 to 60 in good health and CMV-seronegative. Each CDR3 is given without its conserved first and last residue. The order of the fields is V gene, CDR3 protein.

v_gene: TRBV7-6; CDR3aa: ASSLAPGFYGYT
v_gene: TRBV18; CDR3aa: ASSLGQSNTGELF
v_gene: TRBV6-5; CDR3aa: ASSRGTPNTGELF
v_gene: TRBV9; CDR3aa: ASSVETGVGEQY
v_gene: TRBV7-2; CDR3aa: ASSLTKNEQF
v_gene: TRBV28; CDR3aa: ASSFGGYGYT
v_gene: TRBV5-1; CDR3aa: ASSFDGQGVTEAF
v_gene: TRBV18; CDR3aa: ASSPPRGAGDGYT
v_gene: TRBV29-1; CDR3aa: SVGQGEHTGANVLT
v_gene: TRBV29-1; CDR3aa: SVETRNSYEQY
v_gene: TRBV6-1; CDR3aa: ASGGRGSGNTIY
v_gene: TRBV5-6; CDR3aa: ASSFTPGSRGETQY
v_gene: TRBV2; CDR3aa: ASRWAGGQETQY
v_gene: TRBV18; CDR3aa: ASSLTLEWDTQY